One T cell receptor (beta chain) is described in this entry. These data belong to a study of blood T cell repertoires in COVID-19. Looking at the study overall: In each case, the material was cDNA or gDNA derived from T cells, B-cell-depleted T cells, or PBMCs.

Per the original methods: Using reference gene primer amplification, nucleated cell counts were estimated. Method: immunoSEQ multiplex PCR; TCRdb's copy keeps in-frame clones and lacks some. V and J calls and clone size follow that table, whereas D and trimming were derived from the DNA. The sample lists around 130,000 clones, about 77% seen once, with around 18% in the top ten. The clonotype was recovered from a man older than 75 with acute or convalescent COVID-19. The sequenced sample consisted of peripheral blood.

The CDR3 nucleotides read TGTGCCAGTAGTATATCAACAGGGTGGGGCTACGAGCAGTACTTC. Translating it yields CASSISTGWGYEQYF. The chain is built from TRBV19 and TRBJ2-7; tentative D call: TRBD1 (6 bases). Trimming removed 2 bases from V and 3 bases from J, with 14 bases in between. This CDR3 has 15 residues. The germline V gene has CDR1 LNHDA and CDR2 SQIVND (reference sequence).